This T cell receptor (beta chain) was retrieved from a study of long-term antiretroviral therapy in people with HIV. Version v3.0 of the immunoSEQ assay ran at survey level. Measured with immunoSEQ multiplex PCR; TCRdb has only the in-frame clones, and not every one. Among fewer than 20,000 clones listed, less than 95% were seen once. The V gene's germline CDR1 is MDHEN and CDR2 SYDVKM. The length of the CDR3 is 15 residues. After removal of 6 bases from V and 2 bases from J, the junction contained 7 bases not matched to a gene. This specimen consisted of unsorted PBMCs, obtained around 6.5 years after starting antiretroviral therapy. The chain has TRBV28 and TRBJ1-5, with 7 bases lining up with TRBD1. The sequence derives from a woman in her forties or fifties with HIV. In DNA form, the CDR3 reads TGTGCCAGCAGGTCCCAGGGGGGTCGCAATCAGCCCCAGCATTTT. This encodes CASRSQGGRNQPQHF. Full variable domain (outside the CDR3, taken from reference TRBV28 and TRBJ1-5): DVKVTQSSRYLVKRTGEKVFLECVQDMDHENMFWYRQDPGLGLRLIYFSYDVKMKEKGDIPEGYSVSREKKERFSLILESASTNQTSMYLCASRSQGGRNQPQHFGDGTRLSIL.